This TCR beta chain is from a study of blood T cell repertoires in COVID-19. Study details: From T cells, B-cell-depleted T cells, or PBMCs came the material, which was cDNA or gDNA.

CDR1 is SGHTA, CDR2 FQGNSA, per germline. Unmatched junction bases numbered 8, after V lost 5 bases and J lost 2 bases. CDR3 length: 15 amino acids. TCRdb's copy holds only in-frame clones and misses some; the assay was immunoSEQ multiplex PCR. The profile covers roughly 110,000 clones, with around 89% appearing a single time and 4.5% to 6% taken by the ten largest. The rearrangement uses TRBV7-2 and TRBJ2-7; 8 bases map to TRBD1. This receptor was identified in a man aged 40-55 years with active or convalescent COVID-19. The sequenced sample consisted of peripheral blood. CDR3 protein: CASSTRDRPTYEQYF. For the CDR3, the DNA is TGTGCCAGCAGCACCCGGGACAGGCCGACCTACGAGCAGTACTTC.